The 6 T cell receptor beta chains below come from one sample, sequenced in a study of T cell responses to AZD1222 COVID-19 vaccine. Assay: immunoSEQ multiplex PCR; the TCRdb copy retains only in-frame clones and omits some. The table shows 90,000 to 120,000 clones, with approximately 87% occurring only once. The specimen was peripheral blood, collected on day 0 of AZD1222 vaccination. The receptors derive from an adult in good health.

The chain carries TRBV5-5 and TRBJ1-4; possible D gene TRBD1, 6 bases. The CDR3 loop spans 15 amino acids. Looked up from germline, CDR1 is SGHKS and CDR2 is YYEKEE (reference sequence). Trimming took off 4 bases at V and 7 bases at J, with 17 bases between the two ends. The CDR3 coding sequence is TGTGCCAGCAGCCCGGCAGGGGAGGTGGGTGAAAAACTGTTTTTT. Amino acid sequence: CASSPAGEVGEKLFF.

The CDR3 protein is CASTGTQTGDTEAFF. The DNA for the CDR3 is TGTGCCAGCACAGGAACCCAGACGGGGGATACTGAAGCTTTCTTT. This sequence joins TRBV6-5 and TRBJ1-1, with D possibly TRBD1 on 5 matching bases. CDR3 length: 15 residues. The V and J ends lost 7 bases and 5 bases respectively, with 20 bases between them. In germline, CDR1 is MNHEY, CDR2 SVGAGI.

This clone was recorded only once. The chain employs TRBV19 and TRBJ1-1, with 9 bases identical to TRBD1. The germline V gene encodes CDR1 LNHDA and CDR2 SQIVND (reference sequence). This CDR3 comprises 14 residues. With 1 base clipped from V and 8 bases from J, the junction kept 5 bases outside the gene matches. CDR3 sequence reads: CASSIGSGTGEAFF. The CDR3 DNA follows: TGTGCCAGTAGTATAGGGAGCGGGACAGGGGAAGCTTTCTTT.

The chain couples TRBV11-2 to TRBJ2-2; D is uncertain. In germline, CDR1 is SGHAT, CDR2 FQNNGV. Trimming pared 8 bases from V and 0 bases from J, leaving 7 bases between. This CDR3 has 13 amino acids. The CDR3 DNA follows: TGTGCCAGCTCCCATACGAACACCGGGGAGCTGTTTTTT. As protein: CASSHTNTGELFF.

The V call is TRBV6-5, the J call TRBJ1-2; D gene unclear. V gave up 0 bases and J gave up 8 bases, with 7 bases separating them. The CDR3 is 12 residues long. Per germline, CDR1 MNHEY and CDR2 SVGAGI. The CDR3 reads CASSYSQGGYTF. Written as DNA, the CDR3 is TGTGCCAGCAGTTACTCGCAAGGAGGCTACACCTTC.

The chain couples TRBV28 to TRBJ2-7, with D possibly TRBD1 on 6 matching bases. Germline-derived CDR1 and CDR2 are MDHEN and SYDVKM. The V end was cut by 10 bases, the J end by 0 bases, with 13 bases between. The CDR3 runs 13 residues. The CDR3: CATKDRYSYEQYF. The CDR3 nucleotides read TGTGCCACCAAGGACAGATACTCCTACGAGCAGTACTTC. The variable domain in full, completed from reference TRBV28 and TRBJ2-7, reads DVKVTQSSRYLVKRTGEKVFLECVQDMDHENMFWYRQDPGLGLRLIYFSYDVKMKEKGDIPEGYSVSREKKERFSLILESASTNQTSMYLCATKDRYSYEQYFGPGTRLTVT.